This TCR beta chain was documented in a study of CD8+ T cells in alopecia areata. Study outcomes and limitations: Mice gave a clearer picture of TCR sharing than patients did, possibly for HLA-related reasons.

Trimming took 6 bases from V and 7 from J, leaving 11 bases between them. This CDR3 region has 12 residues. Germline V gene data show CDR1 as MDHEN and CDR2 as SYDVKM. The sample's treatment: oral pan-JAK inhibitor, 5-10 mg twice daily. This clone was observed a single time. Its antigen is unidentified. Extracted RNA was reverse transcribed, and the resulting cDNA served as sequencing template. Produced via immunoSEQ multiplex PCR; TCRdb's table is partial and in-frame only. Counted here are about 92,000 clones, 40% to 50% occurring once; the ten biggest clones make up 18%. The receptor comes from a human donor with alopecia areata. The genes are TRBV28 and TRBJ2-3, with D unclear. The sequences come from CD8+ T cells sorted from blood, collected at week 24, from a patient treated with tofacitinib. CDR3 region: CASSYRRHTQYF. Written as DNA, the CDR3 is TGTGCCAGCAGCTACCGGCGCCATACGCAGTATTTT. The variable domain in full, completed from reference TRBV28 and TRBJ2-3, reads DVKVTQSSRYLVKRTGEKVFLECVQDMDHENMFWYRQDPGLGLRLIYFSYDVKMKEKGDIPEGYSVSREKKERFSLILESASTNQTSMYLCASSYRRHTQYFGPGTRLTVL.